The 8 T cell receptor beta chains reported below all come from one sample, sequenced in a study of blood T cell repertoires in COVID-19. Using immunoSEQ multiplex PCR, the repertoire was profiled, and TCRdb retains in-frame clones only, with some absent. The table lists 200,000 to 250,000 clones, roughly 90% of them singletons. The sequenced material came from peripheral blood. The source of these receptors is a man aged 60 to 69 with COVID-19, enrolled during active disease.

The chain joins TRBV3-1 (or the pseudogene TRBV3-2) to TRBJ2-2; 9 nucleotides align to TRBD2. The V gene's germline CDR1 is LGHDT and CDR2 YNNKEL (reference sequence). The trim removed 1 base at V and 1 base at J, leaving 4 bases unmatched. The CDR3 has 17 residues. The CDR3 coding sequence is TGTGCCAGCAGCCAAGCTGGGACTAGCCTGAACACCGGGGAGCTGTTTTTT. Protein product: CASSQAGTSLNTGELFF.

The genes are TRBV27 and TRBJ1-1; 11 bases are shared with TRBD1. Trimming at V came to 7 bases and at J to 5 bases, leaving 12 bases not matched to a gene. The V gene's germline CDR1 is MNHEY and CDR2 SMNVEV (reference sequence). This CDR3 has 16 residues. CDR3 sequence (DNA): TGTGCCAGCATGAGCAGGACAGGGGGCTTTCGGACTGAAGCTTTCTTT. Protein sequence: CASMSRTGGFRTEAFF.

This chain uses TRBV11-2 with TRBJ2-1, with 8 bases that match TRBD2. Germline CDR1 SGHAT, CDR2 FQNNGV. The CDR3 runs 15 residues. With 4 bases clipped from V and 9 bases from J, the junction kept 11 bases outside the gene matches. The CDR3 reads CASSWRTSRSAEQFF. The CDR3 bases are TGTGCCAGCAGCTGGCGGACTAGCAGGTCGGCTGAGCAGTTCTTC.

The chain couples TRBV3-1 (or the pseudogene TRBV3-2) to TRBJ1-2; TRBD1 might be the D (5 bases). The V end was cut by 1 base, the J end by 8 bases, with 29 bases between. Germline CDR1 reads LGHDT; CDR2 reads YNNKEL (reference sequence). This CDR3 has 19 amino acids. The chain's CDR3 is CASSQVYRQSLSPLSGYTF. The CDR3 DNA is TGTGCCAGCAGCCAAGTTTACCGACAGTCCTTATCCCCACTGAGCGGCTACACCTTC.

The CDR3: CASSLRSDSSPLHF. CDR3 in DNA: TGTGCCAGCAGTTTAAGGAGTGATAGTTCACCCCTCCACTTT. V usage is TRBV27 and J usage is TRBJ1-6; no clear D gene. The CDR3 runs 14 residues. Trimming removed 2 bases at V and 9 bases at J, with 11 bases between. The V gene's germline CDR1 is MNHEY and CDR2 SMNVEV (reference sequence).

The chain is built from TRBV30 and TRBJ1-5; D perhaps matches TRBD1 (6 bases). In germline, CDR1 is GTSNPN, CDR2 SVGIG (reference sequence). Trimming left V 0 bases short and J 0 bases short, with 15 bases between. CDR3 length equals 17 residues. CDR3 sequence reads: CAWSVRSHRDSNQPQHF. CDR3 bases: TGTGCCTGGAGTGTAAGATCCCACAGGGATAGCAATCAGCCCCAGCATTTT.

The CDR3 sequence: CASSLGPQAEAFF. Written as DNA, the CDR3 is TGTGCCAGCAGCTTAGGACCACAGGCTGAAGCTTTCTTT. The chain is built from TRBV7-9 and TRBJ1-1; D might be TRBD1 (5 bases). Germline loops: CDR1 SEHNR, CDR2 FQNEAQ (reference sequence). The CDR3 is 13 amino acids. The V and J ends lost 1 base and 6 bases respectively, with 9 bases between them.

The gene calls are TRBV11-2 and TRBJ2-7, with D possibly being TRBD1 (6 bases). The CDR3 contains 13 residues. CDR1 SGHAT and CDR2 FQNNGV come from the germline V gene. Trimming pared 4 bases from V and 1 base from J, leaving 8 bases between. CDR3: CASSWQGSYEQYF. The CDR3 DNA follows: TGTGCCAGCAGCTGGCAGGGGTCCTACGAGCAGTACTTC. Filled out from reference TRBV11-2 and TRBJ2-7, the complete variable domain reads EAGVAQSPRYKIIEKRQSVAFWCNPISGHATLYWYQQILGQGPKLLIQFQNNGVVDDSQLPKDRFSAERLKGVDSTLKIQPAKLEDSAVYLCASSWQGSYEQYFGPGTRLTVT.